This TCR beta chain was recovered during a study of shared clonotypes between healthy human individuals. Study-wide results and limits: Sequencing of the sorted subsets was shown by rarefaction to be incomplete despite large depth.

TCRdb keeps only in-frame clones here, not all; method: immunoSEQ multiplex PCR. The sample lists roughly 720,000 clones, around 91% occurring once. This CDR3 contains 17 residues. CDR1 is MDHEN and CDR2 is SYDVKM in the germline V gene. V lost 1 base to trimming and J lost 3 bases; unmatched junction nucleotides: 8. In the case of this clone: Its antigen remains unknown.

This sequence was found in a man between 18 and 35 years old in good health. Some clones in this sample may be carry-over from other donors' samples. This sequence joins TRBV28 and TRBJ2-5; 10 bases fit TRBD2. The specimen was memory CD8+ T cells from PBMCs. Subset denoted: CD45RO+ cells pooled with CCR7-negative TemRA cells. CDR3: CASSLFASGRKEETQYF. CDR3 nucleotide sequence: TGTGCCAGCAGTTTATTTGCTAGCGGGAGAAAGGAAGAGACCCAGTACTTC.